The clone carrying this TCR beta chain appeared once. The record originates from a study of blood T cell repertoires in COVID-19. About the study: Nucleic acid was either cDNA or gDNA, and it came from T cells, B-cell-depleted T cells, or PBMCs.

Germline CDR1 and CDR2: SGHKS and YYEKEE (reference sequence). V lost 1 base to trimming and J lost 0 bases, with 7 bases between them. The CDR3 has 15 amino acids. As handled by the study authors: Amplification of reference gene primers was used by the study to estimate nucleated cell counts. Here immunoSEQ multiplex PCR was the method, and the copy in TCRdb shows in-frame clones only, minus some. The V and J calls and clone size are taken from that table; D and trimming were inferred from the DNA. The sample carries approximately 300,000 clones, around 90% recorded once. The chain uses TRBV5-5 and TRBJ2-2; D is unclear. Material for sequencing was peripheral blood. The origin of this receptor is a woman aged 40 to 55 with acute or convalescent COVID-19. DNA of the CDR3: TGTGCCAGCAGCTTGAGTCCGGCGAACACCGGGGAGCTGTTTTTT. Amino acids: CASSLSPANTGELFF.